These T cell receptor beta chains were read from a single sample in a study of early stage breast cancer tumors. Profiled with immunoSEQ multiplex PCR; TCRdb holds only in-frame clones, not every one. The sample comprises 45,000 to 65,000 clones, 78% of which are singletons, and 3% to 3.5% rests with the top ten. The sample was blood. Every receptor here comes from a person aged 35 to 50 with breast cancer. Each CDR3 is given without its conserved first and last residue. Fields, in order: J gene, V gene, clone size, CDR3 protein. The size entry is marked missing in some rows and otherwise reads once, few, many or a size class.

>TRBJ2-3|TRBV5-1|.
ASSLAMRESTDTQY
>TRBJ1-1|TRBV18|.
ASSPIVASQMNTEAF
>TRBJ2-4|TRBV19|.
ASSIDPPGGGKNIQY
>TRBJ1-1|TRBV4-1|.
ASSHTTEAF
>TRBJ1-3|TRBV5-5|.
ASSLISRQGGNTIY
>TRBJ2-5|TRBV7-9|few
ASSLAAGSKETQY
>TRBJ1-4|TRBV6-6|.
ANRDRENEKLF
>TRBJ1-5|TRBV9|.
ASSQGGTNQPQH
>TRBJ2-3|TRBV25-1|.
ASSGSQEGSTDTQY
>TRBJ2-5|TRBV7-8|.
ASSPTSGREETQY
>TRBJ2-1|TRBV5-5|.
ASSLTFNNEQF
>TRBJ2-3|TRBV4-2|.
ASSQETSGGTDTQY
>TRBJ1-5|TRBV6-6|.
ASSPSRDRGQPQH
>TRBJ2-7|TRBV6-5|once
ASSYSGSPPYEQY
>TRBJ2-7|TRBV27|.
ASSFSFGDYEQY
>TRBJ2-6|TRBV27|.
ASSLLVSGANVLT
>TRBJ2-6|TRBV18|.
ASSPRAPRSSGANVLT
>TRBJ2-1|TRBV5-6|.
ASSLTGTTYNEQF
>TRBJ1-5|TRBV6-5|.
ASTPGASNSQPQH
>TRBJ1-3|TRBV30|.
AWNPGTSGNTIY
>TRBJ2-3|TRBV5-1|.
ASSLGLPGDTQY
>TRBJ2-7|TRBV2|.
ASSPGQGAREQY
>TRBJ2-7|TRBV21-1|.
ASIRVGGRRSHYEQY
>TRBJ2-3|TRBV11-2|.
ASSLGGRNTDTQY
>TRBJ2-2|TRBV6-5|.
ASSLYSSGELF
>TRBJ2-5|TRBV5-1|.
ASSLSQGGETQY
>TRBJ2-1|TRBV30|.
AWSRGLAGGPGEQF
>TRBJ1-5|TRBV6-6|.
ASSPRDRGLSQPQH
>TRBJ2-1|TRBV30|.
AWSEGASGSVEF
>TRBJ2-3|TRBV2|.
ASSVRSADTQY
>TRBJ2-7|TRBV19|.
ASSQTLGGRSEQY
>TRBJ2-7|TRBV5-1|few
ASSLEQTSYEQY
>TRBJ2-2|TRBV5-8|.
ASSQDIAGETGELF
>TRBJ2-3|TRBV7-3|.
ASSSDLITQY
>TRBJ1-2|TRBV10-3|few
AISGDISGYT
>TRBJ2-7|TRBV6-1|.
ASSEARLGEQY
>TRBJ2-7|TRBV7-9|.
ASSPRDTRSYEQY
>TRBJ2-7|TRBV29-1|once
SVETFLPGQGVYEQY
>TRBJ1-1|TRBV5-4|once
ASSKFGQGGAEAF
>TRBJ2-5|TRBV19|.
ASSKFGLAVQETQY
>TRBJ2-1|TRBV30|.
AWNQGASGEQF
>TRBJ1-3|TRBV5-1|.
ASSLGDFGGNTIY
>TRBJ1-2|TRBV19|.
ASSMLRSGSFNGYT
>TRBJ1-1|TRBV6-8|.
ASRLPTGMETEAF
>TRBJ2-3|TRBV19|.
ASSTGLAVADTQY